This is a list of T cell receptor beta chains from one sample in a study of T cell clones after liver transplantation. TCRdb keeps only in-frame clones here, not all; method: immunoSEQ multiplex PCR. The sample has approximately 75,000 clones; 80% are singletons. Sample: CD4+ T cells from blood, taken 12 months after liver transplant. These receptors all stem from a human patient who received a liver transplant. These T cells may partly come from the graft donor. Each CDR3 is given with its conserved first and last residue. The D gene is left open where the match is weak. Clone size is shown for a subset of rows, as once, few, many or a class of expanded clone.

j_gene: TRBJ2-7; abundance: once; d_gene: TRBD1; v_gene: TRBV7-9; CDR3aa: CASSPSAGQGGSYEQYF; CDR3nt: TGTGCCAGCAGCCCTAGCGCGGGACAGGGAGGCTCCTACGAGCAGTACTTC
j_gene: TRBJ2-1; abundance: once; d_gene: .; v_gene: TRBV27; CDR3aa: CASSAPGRLYNEQFF; CDR3nt: TGTGCCAGCAGTGCACCGGGACGGTTATACAATGAGCAGTTCTTC
j_gene: TRBJ2-7; abundance: .; d_gene: .; v_gene: TRBV7-2; CDR3aa: CASTNRLAPSSYEQYF; CDR3nt: TGTGCCAGCACCAACCGCCTAGCGCCCAGCTCCTACGAGCAGTACTTC
j_gene: TRBJ1-4; abundance: once; d_gene: TRBD1; v_gene: TRBV11-2; CDR3aa: CASSSTTGVANEKLFF; CDR3nt: TGTGCCAGCAGCTCGACCACAGGGGTCGCAAATGAAAAACTGTTTTTT
j_gene: TRBJ1-2; abundance: .; d_gene: .; v_gene: TRBV5-1; CDR3aa: CASSFGPYGYTF; CDR3nt: TGCGCCAGCAGCTTTGGGCCGTATGGCTACACCTTC
j_gene: TRBJ2-3; abundance: .; d_gene: .; v_gene: TRBV5-6; CDR3aa: CASSWRRGATDTQYF; CDR3nt: TGTGCCAGCAGCTGGAGGCGCGGTGCCACAGATACGCAGTATTTT
j_gene: TRBJ1-5; abundance: .; d_gene: TRBD1; v_gene: TRBV2; CDR3aa: CASRGQNSNQPQHF; CDR3nt: TGTGCCAGCAGGGGACAGAATAGCAATCAGCCCCAGCATTTT
j_gene: TRBJ2-3; abundance: .; d_gene: .; v_gene: TRBV11-2; CDR3aa: CASSLEWAGADTQYF; CDR3nt: TGTGCCAGCAGCTTAGAATGGGCAGGGGCTGATACGCAGTATTTT
j_gene: TRBJ1-2; abundance: .; d_gene: .; v_gene: TRBV5-4; CDR3aa: CASSFASYNYGYTF; CDR3nt: TGTGCCAGCAGCTTTGCCAGCTATAACTATGGCTACACCTTC
j_gene: TRBJ2-3; abundance: .; d_gene: .; v_gene: TRBV6-6; CDR3aa: CASTLGRRTDTQYF; CDR3nt: TGTGCCAGCACTCTAGGCCGGAGAACAGATACGCAGTATTTT
j_gene: TRBJ2-3; abundance: .; d_gene: TRBD2; v_gene: TRBV6-6; CDR3aa: CATSNPSGSTDTQYF; CDR3nt: TGTGCCACCTCCAACCCTAGCGGGAGCACAGATACGCAGTATTTT
j_gene: TRBJ2-7; abundance: .; d_gene: TRBD1; v_gene: TRBV7-2; CDR3aa: CASSVTGQGYEQYF; CDR3nt: TGTGCCAGCAGCGTAACGGGACAGGGCTACGAGCAGTACTTC
j_gene: TRBJ1-4; abundance: few; d_gene: .; v_gene: TRBV4-1; CDR3aa: CASSQADRSNEKLFF; CDR3nt: TGCGCCAGCAGCCAAGCGGACCGAAGTAATGAAAAACTGTTTTTT
j_gene: TRBJ1-2; abundance: .; d_gene: TRBD1; v_gene: TRBV28; CDR3aa: CASSFLTGGASGYTF; CDR3nt: TGTGCCAGCAGTTTCCTTACAGGGGGCGCCAGTGGCTACACCTTC
j_gene: TRBJ2-7; abundance: .; d_gene: .; v_gene: TRBV7-9; CDR3aa: CASSSPYEQYF; CDR3nt: TGTGCCAGCAGCTCCCCCTACGAGCAGTACTTC
j_gene: TRBJ2-7; abundance: once; d_gene: .; v_gene: TRBV7-9; CDR3aa: CASSFEGAYEQYF; CDR3nt: TGTGCCAGCAGCTTTGAAGGGGCCTACGAGCAGTACTTC
j_gene: TRBJ2-7; abundance: .; d_gene: .; v_gene: TRBV15; CDR3aa: CATSREEGFEQYF; CDR3nt: TGTGCCACCAGCAGAGAGGAGGGATTCGAGCAGTACTTC
j_gene: TRBJ1-1; abundance: once; d_gene: .; v_gene: TRBV30; CDR3aa: CAWSVRGGTAEAFF; CDR3nt: TGTGCCTGGAGTGTACGAGGGGGAACGGCTGAAGCTTTCTTT
j_gene: TRBJ1-1; abundance: .; d_gene: .; v_gene: TRBV30; CDR3aa: CAWSVRGEAFF; CDR3nt: TGTGCCTGGAGTGTAAGAGGGGAAGCTTTCTTT
j_gene: TRBJ2-1; abundance: .; d_gene: .; v_gene: TRBV25-1; CDR3aa: CASFGLSYNEQFF; CDR3nt: TGTGCCAGTTTCGGACTATCCTACAATGAGCAGTTCTTC
j_gene: TRBJ2-5; abundance: .; d_gene: .; v_gene: TRBV9; CDR3aa: CASSRPGGGETQYF; CDR3nt: TGTGCCAGCAGTCGCCCCGGAGGGGGAGAGACCCAGTACTTC
j_gene: TRBJ1-2; abundance: .; d_gene: .; v_gene: TRBV5-8; CDR3aa: CASSLGDRPGGYGYTF; CDR3nt: TGTGCCAGCAGCTTGGGTGACAGGCCGGGAGGCTATGGCTACACCTTC
j_gene: TRBJ1-1; abundance: .; d_gene: TRBD1; v_gene: TRBV10-3; CDR3aa: CAIGLQGANTEAFF; CDR3nt: TGTGCCATCGGCTTACAGGGGGCGAACACTGAAGCTTTCTTT
j_gene: TRBJ2-3; abundance: .; d_gene: TRBD2; v_gene: TRBV7-8; CDR3aa: CASSLRTSGSKDTQYF; CDR3nt: TGTGCCAGCAGCTTAAGGACTAGCGGGAGTAAGGATACGCAGTATTTT
j_gene: TRBJ1-3; abundance: .; d_gene: .; v_gene: TRBV7-2; CDR3aa: CASSLEGGVVGNTIYF; CDR3nt: TGTGCCAGCAGCTTAGAAGGGGGAGTGGTAGGAAACACCATATATTTT
j_gene: TRBJ2-5; abundance: .; d_gene: TRBD2; v_gene: TRBV6-5; CDR3aa: CASSQLAGGQETQYF; CDR3nt: TGTGCCAGCAGTCAGCTAGCGGGAGGACAAGAGACCCAGTACTTC
j_gene: TRBJ2-1; abundance: few; d_gene: TRBD2; v_gene: TRBV28; CDR3aa: CASSLIGTSGSWEQFF; CDR3nt: TGTGCCAGCAGTTTGATCGGGACTAGCGGGAGTTGGGAGCAGTTCTTC
j_gene: TRBJ2-3; abundance: .; d_gene: .; v_gene: TRBV5-1; CDR3aa: CASRPQGGSQDTQYF; CDR3nt: TGCGCCAGCAGACCACAAGGCGGGTCCCAAGATACGCAGTATTTT
j_gene: TRBJ2-5; abundance: .; d_gene: .; v_gene: TRBV5-1; CDR3aa: CASSQHRETQYF; CDR3nt: TGCGCCAGCAGTCAACATCGGGAGACCCAGTACTTC
j_gene: TRBJ1-2; abundance: once; d_gene: .; v_gene: TRBV28; CDR3aa: CASGYAFQGGYTF; CDR3nt: TGTGCCAGCGGTTACGCCTTCCAGGGGGGCTACACCTTC
j_gene: TRBJ2-5; abundance: .; d_gene: .; v_gene: TRBV5-1; CDR3aa: CASSLVQGGETQYF; CDR3nt: TGCGCCAGCAGCTTGGTCCAGGGTGGCGAGACCCAGTACTTC
j_gene: TRBJ2-5; abundance: .; d_gene: .; v_gene: TRBV6-4; CDR3aa: CASSFTGTQETQYF; CDR3nt: TGTGCCAGCAGTTTTACCGGGACCCAAGAGACCCAGTACTTC
j_gene: TRBJ2-1; abundance: once; d_gene: .; v_gene: TRBV5-1; CDR3aa: CASSPPTIQDEQFF; CDR3nt: TGCGCCAGCAGCCCGCCCACAATACAAGATGAGCAGTTCTTC
j_gene: TRBJ2-2; abundance: .; d_gene: .; v_gene: TRBV7-3; CDR3aa: CASSFWGIAGELFF; CDR3nt: TGTGCCAGCAGCTTTTGGGGAATAGCCGGGGAGCTGTTTTTT
j_gene: TRBJ2-1; abundance: .; d_gene: TRBD2; v_gene: TRBV5-1; CDR3aa: CASSLGGSNEQFF; CDR3nt: TGCGCCAGCAGCTTAGGCGGGAGTAATGAGCAGTTCTTC
j_gene: TRBJ1-2; abundance: once; d_gene: .; v_gene: TRBV5-1; CDR3aa: CASSSQGNYGYTF; CDR3nt: TGCGCCAGCTCAAGCCAGGGGAACTATGGCTACACCTTC